Each of the 15 T cell receptor beta chains below was sequenced from the same sample in a study of control samples from healthy donors and cancer patients. Libraries were prepared by immunoSEQ multiplex PCR; TCRdb keeps only in-frame clonotypes and omits some of them. The repertoire has 100,000 to 150,000 clones, 80% to 95% of them found once; the top ten carry about 2.2%. The sample was blood. These receptors all come from a woman between 45 and 60 years old in good health.

The V and J genes are TRBV19 and TRBJ1-2, with a tentative D call TRBD1 (5 bases). Trimming shortened V by 4 bases and J by 4 bases, and 13 bases separated the two germline ends. Germline V gives CDR1 LNHDA, CDR2 SQIVND (reference sequence). This CDR3 has 14 amino acids. The chain's CDR3 is CASSRGTESYGYTF. The CDR3 DNA reads TGTGCCAGTAGTAGGGGGACGGAAAGCTATGGCTACACCTTC.

A single count supports this clone. The genes are TRBV4-2 and TRBJ2-5, with TRBD2 matching over 9 bases. Trimming cost V 3 bases and J 5 bases; bases outside gene matches: 16. The germline V gene has CDR1 LGHNA and CDR2 YNFKEQ. This CDR3 is 18 amino acids long. The CDR3 region is CASSQQPLAGPIWETQYF. For the CDR3, the DNA is TGTGCCAGCAGCCAGCAGCCCCTAGCGGGGCCCATCTGGGAGACCCAGTACTTC.

The genes are TRBV18 and TRBJ1-3; D is undetermined. The CDR3 has 15 residues. CDR1 is KGHSH, CDR2 LQKENI, per germline. The ends were cut back, 0 bases at V and 2 bases at J, with 8 bases in the middle. The CDR3 nucleotides are TGTGCCAGCTCACCACCCGACTTAGCTGGAAACACCATATATTTT. Translation: CASSPPDLAGNTIYF.

This rearrangement joins TRBV4-1 to TRBJ1-3; no firm D call. V lost 1 base, J lost 2 bases, and 12 bases lay in between. There are 16 residues in the CDR3. Germline CDR1 reads MGHRA; CDR2 reads YSYEKL. CDR3 amino acids: CASSQAGVSAGNTIYF. CDR3 coding DNA: TGCGCCAGCAGCCAAGCTGGGGTGTCTGCTGGAAACACCATATATTTT.

V usage is TRBV19 and J usage is TRBJ1-2; the D is unclear. The CDR3 extends over 14 amino acids. Trimming cost V 7 bases and J 5 bases, with 17 bases left between them. The germline V gene has CDR1 LNHDA and CDR2 SQIVND (reference sequence). The DNA of the CDR3 is TGTGCCAGTACCGATCCCACTATCCGGTATGGCTACACCTTC. Translated, it gives CASTDPTIRYGYTF.

V usage is TRBV7-2 and J usage is TRBJ1-2; the D gene is possibly TRBD1 (6 bases). This CDR3 comprises 15 residues. V was clipped by 3 bases and J by 1 base, with 12 bases between them. Looked up from germline, CDR1 is SGHTA and CDR2 is FQGNSA. The CDR3 here is CASSFRDTNNYGYTF. DNA for the CDR3: TGTGCCAGCAGCTTCCGGGACACAAATAACTATGGCTACACCTTC.

The sample holds a few counts of this clone. V is TRBV19 and J is TRBJ1-4; a weak D match, TRBD1 (5 bases). Germline V gene data show CDR1 as LNHDA and CDR2 as SQIVND (reference sequence). V lost 7 bases and J lost 8, with 20 bases in between. The CDR3 is 15 amino acids. CDR3 DNA sequence: TGTGCCAGTACCGGGCGGACACGGTCACAAGAAAAACTGTTTTTT. Translation: CASTGRTRSQEKLFF.

Comment on this clone: In the same sample, other DNA sequences code for this CDR3. CDR3 in DNA: TGTGCCAGTAGTATAACGGGATGGGACACTGAAGCTTTCTTT. Its translation: CASSITGWDTEAFF. The rearrangement uses TRBV19 and TRBJ1-1; D not certain. The CDR3 loop spans 14 amino acids. Germline V lookup: CDR1 LNHDA, CDR2 SQIVND (reference sequence). The V end was cut by 2 bases, the J end by 3 bases, with 10 bases between.

This sequence joins TRBV27 and TRBJ1-6, with no clear D. The V and J ends lost 3 bases and 9 bases respectively, with 12 bases between them. This CDR3 comprises 14 residues. Germline V lookup: CDR1 MNHEY, CDR2 SMNVEV (reference sequence). The CDR3 reads CASSLGRDGSPLHF. The CDR3 nucleotides are TGTGCCAGCAGTTTGGGGAGGGATGGTTCACCCCTCCACTTT.

Turning to this clone: The junction and the germline gene differ at one end; a read error may be behind it. The chain couples TRBV5-6 to TRBJ1-6, with 8 bases matching TRBD1. Germline V gives CDR1 SGHDT, CDR2 YYEEEE. This CDR3 region has 8 residues. The CDR3 nucleotides are TGTGCCAGCAGCGGGACAGGCTTT. It yields the protein CASSGTGF.

This clone was seen just once. The chain links TRBV28 to TRBJ1-5; D not resolved. Per germline, CDR1 MDHEN and CDR2 SYDVKM. CDR3 size: 16 residues. Trimming stripped 5 bases from V and 11 bases from J, with 25 bases between. Here the CDR3 DNA reads TGTGCCAGCAGTAGGAGCCTCGGTGCCCGGAATCAAGCCCAGCATTTT. Its translation is CASSRSLGARNQAQHF.

The J gene is TRBJ1-5, the V gene TRBV28; possible D gene TRBD1, 5 bases. Germline CDR1 reads MDHEN; CDR2 reads SYDVKM. V gave up 3 bases and J gave up 3 bases, with 12 bases separating them. CDR3 length: 15 amino acids. The CDR3 region has the DNA TGTGCCAGCAGTTTTGGGCAGGGTATCAATCAGCCCCAGCATTTT. Its protein is CASSFGQGINQPQHF.

The chain couples TRBV10-1 to TRBJ1-2; tentatively, D is TRBD1 (6 bases). V was pared by 5 bases and J by 4 bases, with 14 bases between. CDR1 is WNHNN, CDR2 SYGVQD, per germline (reference sequence). This CDR3 comprises 14 residues. CDR3 coding DNA: TGCGCCAGCAGTCGGGCAGGGGATACCTATGGCTACACCTTC. This encodes CASSRAGDTYGYTF.

The rearrangement uses TRBV12-3 or TRBV12-4 and TRBJ1-2; D is unresolved. Trimming shortened V by 6 bases and J by 7 bases, and 12 bases separated the two germline ends. This CDR3 spans 12 amino acids. As DNA, the CDR3 is TGTGCCAGCAGAACTTCCTTAGGTGGCTACACCTTC. Protein: CASRTSLGGYTF.

The chain recombines TRBV6-5 with TRBJ2-1, with D perhaps being TRBD1 or TRBD2 (5 bases each). Looked up from germline, CDR1 is MNHEY and CDR2 is SVGAGI. The CDR3 runs 14 residues. The ends were cut back, 2 bases at V and 8 bases at J, with 13 bases in the middle. CDR3 residues: CASSYAGGGDEQFF. CDR3 DNA sequence: TGTGCCAGCAGTTACGCTGGGGGTGGAGATGAGCAGTTCTTC.